This TCR beta chain derives from a study of vaccination and CD4 T cells after COVID-19. Sequencing of cultured CD4+ T cell DNA used the Oncomine TCR Beta short-read assay. Genomic DNA was isolated from cultured CD4+ T cells. TCRdb reanalysed the PCR reads using MiXCR and keeps one entry per CDR3 protein. The sample has 5,500 to 9,000 distinct CDR3 sequences, 30% to 35% seen once. Trimming stripped 6 bases from V and 0 bases from J, with 20 bases between. CDR3 length: 17 residues. The germline gives CDR1 MNHNS, CDR2 SASEGT. As regards this clonotype: Antigen: not known.

Treatment here: roughly 10-day PBMC culture with coronavirus spike peptide pools or control peptides (ViraFEST assay). CD4+ T cells of the unexposed donor were collected before the COVID-19 pandemic (2011-2018). The sample was CD4+ T cells from blood, cultured in vitro. This TCR came from a human donor in good health. This rearrangement joins TRBV6-1 to TRBJ1-1, with a tentative D call TRBD1 (6 bases). The CDR3 spells CASSSPGDTSMNTEAFF. The DNA of the CDR3 is TGTGCCAGCAGCTCCCCTGGGGACACCTCCATGAACACTGAAGCTTTCTTT.